This T cell receptor beta chain was identified during a study of cytomegalovirus exposure and HLA in healthy donors. The V gene end was trimmed by 5 bases and the J gene end by 4 bases; junction bases not matched to a gene: 5. The CDR3 is 15 residues long. The germline CDR1 and CDR2 sequences are MNHNY and SVGAGI (reference sequence). PCR involved 60 Vbeta and 13 Jbeta primers. Data came from immunoSEQ multiplex PCR; TCRdb stores just in-frame clones and leaves some out. The sample consists of approximately 160,000 clones, just under 80% of them appearing once. This sequence originates from a man in his late teens or twenties in good health and CMV-seropositive. Sequencing was carried out using PBMCs. The chain is built from TRBV6-6 and TRBJ2-1; 10 bases agree with TRBD1. The CDR3 protein is CASSTGTGVYNEQFF. The CDR3 DNA reads as TGTGCCAGCAGTACCGGGACAGGGGTATACAATGAGCAGTTCTTC.